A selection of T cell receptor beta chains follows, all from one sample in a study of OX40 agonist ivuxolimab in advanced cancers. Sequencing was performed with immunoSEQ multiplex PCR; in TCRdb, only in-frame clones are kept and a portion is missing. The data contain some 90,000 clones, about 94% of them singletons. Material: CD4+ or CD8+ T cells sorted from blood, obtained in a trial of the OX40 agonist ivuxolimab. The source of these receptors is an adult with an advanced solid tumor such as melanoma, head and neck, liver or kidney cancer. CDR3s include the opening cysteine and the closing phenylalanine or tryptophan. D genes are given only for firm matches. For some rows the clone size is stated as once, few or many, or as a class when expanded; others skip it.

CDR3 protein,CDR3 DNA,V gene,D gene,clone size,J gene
CASSLEPTSGGRQETQYF,TGTGCCAGCAGCTTGGAACCGACTAGCGGGGGGCGCCAAGAGACCCAGTACTTC,TRBV4-2,TRBD2,NA,TRBJ2-5
CASSGLAGYEQYF,TGTGCCAGCAGTGGACTAGCGGGCTACGAGCAGTACTTC,TRBV6-1,TRBD2,NA,TRBJ2-7
CASSYSRNSPLHF,TGTGCCAGCAGTTACTCGAGGAATTCACCCCTCCACTTT,TRBV6-5,NA,NA,TRBJ1-6
CASSPDFTDTQYF,TGCGCCAGCAGCCCGGACTTCACAGATACGCAGTATTTT,TRBV4-3,NA,NA,TRBJ2-3
CASSLGDRVSEDTQYF,TGTGCCAGCAGCTTAGGCGACAGGGTGTCAGAAGATACGCAGTATTTT,TRBV11-3,TRBD1,NA,TRBJ2-3
CASSQRTPYGYTF,TGTGCCAGCAGTCAGCGGACACCTTATGGCTACACCTTC,TRBV6-5,NA,NA,TRBJ1-2
CASSWEGYGYTF,TGTGCCAGCAGCTGGGAGGGTTATGGCTACACCTTC,TRBV7-8,NA,NA,TRBJ1-2
CAISGGAMTEAFF,TGTGCCATCAGTGGGGGGGCAATGACTGAAGCTTTCTTT,TRBV10-3,NA,NA,TRBJ1-1
CASRTGNSPLHF,TGTGCCAGTCGGACAGGCAATTCACCCCTCCACTTT,TRBV28,TRBD1,NA,TRBJ1-6
CASSTLGPSLSDTQYF,TGCGCCAGCAGCACACTGGGACCATCTCTCTCAGATACGCAGTATTTT,TRBV5-1,NA,NA,TRBJ2-3
CASSQTGQAWEAFF,TGTGCCAGCAGCCAGACCGGACAGGCCTGGGAAGCTTTCTTT,TRBV14,TRBD1,NA,TRBJ1-1
CASSRGQNTGELFF,TGTGCCAGCAGCAGGGGACAGAACACCGGGGAGCTGTTTTTT,TRBV6-5,NA,once,TRBJ2-2
CASSQTSGLAGLGDTGELFF,TGCGCCAGCAGCCAAACGTCCGGACTAGCGGGTTTAGGGGACACCGGGGAGCTGTTTTTT,TRBV4-1,TRBD2,NA,TRBJ2-2
CASITGSSNYGYTF,TGTGCCAGCATCACAGGGTCTTCTAACTATGGCTACACCTTC,TRBV6-1,NA,NA,TRBJ1-2
CASSLEGLPGSPLHF,TGTGCCAGCAGCTTGGAGGGACTCCCGGGTTCACCCCTCCACTTT,TRBV5-4,NA,NA,TRBJ1-6
CSVRMPGNEKLFF,TGCAGCGTGAGGATGCCGGGCAATGAAAAACTGTTTTTT,TRBV29-1,NA,once,TRBJ1-4
CASSLGGLSYNEQFF,TGTGCCAGCAGTTTAGGAGGCCTCTCCTACAATGAGCAGTTCTTC,TRBV28,NA,NA,TRBJ2-1
CASSAYVKIGEQYF,TGTGCCAGCAGTGCCTACGTCAAAATCGGGGAGCAGTACTTC,TRBV6-5,NA,NA,TRBJ2-7
CASSLGGGNTYEQYF,TGCGCCAGCAGCTTGGGCGGGGGCAATACCTACGAGCAGTACTTC,TRBV5-1,NA,NA,TRBJ2-7
CASSGSGSRNEQFF,TGTGCCAGCAGTGGTAGCGGGAGTAGGAATGAGCAGTTCTTC,TRBV28,TRBD2,NA,TRBJ2-1
CASSLTPGLGVVEQYF,TGTGCCAGCAGCTTAACGCCGGGACTAGGAGTCGTCGAGCAGTACTTC,TRBV7-8,TRBD2,NA,TRBJ2-7
CASSLMGSKNTEAFF,TGCGCCAGCAGCTTGATGGGTTCAAAAAACACTGAAGCTTTCTTT,TRBV5-1,NA,NA,TRBJ1-1
CASSLGDRGQEQYF,TGCGCCAGCAGCTTGGGGGACAGGGGTCAGGAGCAGTACTTC,TRBV5-1,TRBD1,once,TRBJ2-7
CASSLGSFQGAYEQYF,TGTGCCAGCAGCTTAGGTTCGTTTCAGGGAGCCTACGAGCAGTACTTC,TRBV11-2,NA,NA,TRBJ2-7
CASRNPLRTYEQYF,TGTGCCAGCAGGAACCCGCTTAGGACCTACGAGCAGTACTTC,TRBV6-5,NA,NA,TRBJ2-7
CASRPTGQGETQYF,TGTGCCAGCAGACCGACAGGCCAAGGAGAGACCCAGTACTTC,TRBV6-5,NA,NA,TRBJ2-5
CAWSPGTSGISGYEQYF,TGTGCCTGGAGTCCAGGGACTAGCGGGATTTCGGGTTACGAGCAGTACTTC,TRBV30,TRBD2,NA,TRBJ2-7
CASSYPWARPGETQYF,TGTGCCAGCAGTTACCCCTGGGCCCGTCCCGGGGAGACCCAGTACTTC,TRBV6-5,NA,NA,TRBJ2-5
CASSYPGTSSGELFF,TGTGCCAGCAGCTATCCCGGGACTAGCTCCGGGGAGCTGTTTTTT,TRBV5-4,TRBD2,NA,TRBJ2-2
CASSLASASPSEQYF,TGTGCCAGCAGCTTGGCTTCAGCCTCGCCTTCGGAGCAGTACTTC,TRBV5-4,NA,once,TRBJ2-7
CASSRFNHNQPQHF,TGTGCCAGCAGTCGCTTCAACCACAATCAGCCCCAGCATTTT,TRBV6-5,NA,NA,TRBJ1-5
CASTTLNQPQHF,TGTGCCAGTACGACCCTCAATCAGCCCCAGCATTTT,TRBV19,NA,NA,TRBJ1-5
CASSSRTSGAYEQYF,TGTGCCAGCAGCTCCCGGACTAGCGGAGCCTACGAGCAGTACTTC,TRBV7-2,TRBD2,NA,TRBJ2-7
CASSPNRGNDYGYTF,TGTGCCAGTAGCCCGAACAGGGGGAACGACTATGGCTACACCTTC,TRBV19,TRBD1,NA,TRBJ1-2
CASSSFGNEQFF,TGTGCCAGCAGCTCCTTCGGGAATGAGCAGTTCTTC,TRBV14,NA,NA,TRBJ2-1
CASSLGQLNEKLFF,TGTGCCAGCAGCTTGGGACAGCTTAATGAAAAACTGTTTTTT,TRBV5-6,NA,NA,TRBJ1-4
CASSLEKTGGYTF,TGTGCCAGCAGTTTAGAGAAGACTGGGGGCTACACCTTC,TRBV28,NA,NA,TRBJ1-2
CASSSVDGPYEQYF,TGTGCCAGCAGCTCTGTGGACGGGCCCTACGAGCAGTACTTC,TRBV7-2,NA,NA,TRBJ2-7
CASSLDISGSFYEQYF,TGTGCCAGCAGCTTAGATATCAGCGGGAGTTTCTACGAGCAGTACTTC,TRBV7-2,TRBD2,NA,TRBJ2-7
CASSDRRGIVAEAFF,TGTGCCAGCAGTGACCGCAGGGGTATTGTGGCTGAAGCTTTCTTT,TRBV6-1,NA,NA,TRBJ1-1
CASSLYRDTQYF,TGTGCCAGCAGTTTATACCGAGATACGCAGTATTTT,TRBV28,NA,NA,TRBJ2-3
CASSKGQGSETQYF,TGTGCCAGCAGTAAGGGACAGGGGTCCGAGACCCAGTACTTC,TRBV6-1,TRBD1,NA,TRBJ2-5
CASSPPGTGNTIYF,TGTGCCAGCAGTCCGCCAGGGACTGGAAACACCATATATTTT,TRBV7-9,NA,NA,TRBJ1-3
CAWSVPGAGGYTF,TGTGCCTGGAGTGTACCGGGGGCTGGAGGCTACACCTTC,TRBV30,NA,NA,TRBJ1-2